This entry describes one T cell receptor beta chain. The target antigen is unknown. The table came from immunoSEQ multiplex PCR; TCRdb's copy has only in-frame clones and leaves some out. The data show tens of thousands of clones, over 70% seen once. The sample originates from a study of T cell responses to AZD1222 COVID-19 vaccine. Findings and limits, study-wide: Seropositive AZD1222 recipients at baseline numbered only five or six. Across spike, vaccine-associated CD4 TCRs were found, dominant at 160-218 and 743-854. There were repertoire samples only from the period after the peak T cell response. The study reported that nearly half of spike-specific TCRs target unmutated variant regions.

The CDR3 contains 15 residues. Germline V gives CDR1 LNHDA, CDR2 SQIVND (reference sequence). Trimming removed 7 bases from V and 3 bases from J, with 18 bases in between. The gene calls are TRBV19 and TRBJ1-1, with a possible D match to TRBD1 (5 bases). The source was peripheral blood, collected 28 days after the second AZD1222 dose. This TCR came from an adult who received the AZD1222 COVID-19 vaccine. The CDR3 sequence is CASIPGGGKDTEAFF. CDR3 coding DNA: TGTGCCAGTATCCCCGGGGGGGGGAAAGACACTGAAGCTTTCTTT.